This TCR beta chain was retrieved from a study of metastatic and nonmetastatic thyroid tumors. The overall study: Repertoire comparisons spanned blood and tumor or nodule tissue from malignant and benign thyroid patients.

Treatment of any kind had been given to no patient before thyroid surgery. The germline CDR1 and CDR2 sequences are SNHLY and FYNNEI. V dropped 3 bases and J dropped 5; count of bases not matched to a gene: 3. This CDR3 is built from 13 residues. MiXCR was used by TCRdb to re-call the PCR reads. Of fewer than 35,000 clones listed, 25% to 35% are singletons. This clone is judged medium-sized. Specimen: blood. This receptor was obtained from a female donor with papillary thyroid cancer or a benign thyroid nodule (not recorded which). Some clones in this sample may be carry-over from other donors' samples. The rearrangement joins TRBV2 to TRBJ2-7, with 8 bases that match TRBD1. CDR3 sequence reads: CASSDNRGDEQYF. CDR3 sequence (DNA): TGTGCCAGCAGTGATAACAGGGGGGACGAGCAGTACTTC. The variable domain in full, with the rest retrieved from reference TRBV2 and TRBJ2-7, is EPEVTQTPSHQVTQMGQEVILRCVPISNHLYFYWYRQILGQKVEFLVSFYNNEISEKSEIFDDQFSVERPDGSNFTLKIRSTKLEDSAMYFCASSDNRGDEQYFGPGTRLTVT.